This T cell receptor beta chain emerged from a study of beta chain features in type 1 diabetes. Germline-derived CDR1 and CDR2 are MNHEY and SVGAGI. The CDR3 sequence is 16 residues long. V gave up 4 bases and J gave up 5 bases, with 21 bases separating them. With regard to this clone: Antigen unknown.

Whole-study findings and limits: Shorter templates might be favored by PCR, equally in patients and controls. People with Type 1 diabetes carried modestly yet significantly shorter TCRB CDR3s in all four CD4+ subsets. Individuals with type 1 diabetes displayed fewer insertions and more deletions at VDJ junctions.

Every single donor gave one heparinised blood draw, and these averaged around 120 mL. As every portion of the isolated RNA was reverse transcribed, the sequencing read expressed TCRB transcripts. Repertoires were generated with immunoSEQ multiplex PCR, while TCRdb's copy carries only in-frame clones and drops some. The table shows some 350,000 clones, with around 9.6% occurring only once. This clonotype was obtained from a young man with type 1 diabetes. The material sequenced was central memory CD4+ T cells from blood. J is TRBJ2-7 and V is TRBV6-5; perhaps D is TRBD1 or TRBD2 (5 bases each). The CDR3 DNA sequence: TGTGCCAGCAGTTGGTTTCCCACAGGAAGGGGAGACGAGCAGTACTTC. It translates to CASSWFPTGRGDEQYF.